This T cell receptor (beta chain) was observed in a study of blood T cell repertoires in COVID-19. Clones were read by immunoSEQ multiplex PCR, and TCRdb kept only the in-frame ones, dropping some. In the table there are some 150,000 clones, 80% to 90% of which are singletons. Germline loops: CDR1 MNHEY, CDR2 SVGAGI. The CDR3 is 15 amino acids. V shed 6 bases, J shed 5 bases, and the junction held 9 bases outside the gene matches. Sequenced material: PBMCs or T cells enriched from blood (not recorded which). This TCR was sampled from a man in his fifties or sixties who had recovered from COVID-19. The chain has TRBV6-5 and TRBJ2-3; 9 positions agree with TRBD2. The CDR3 region is CASSSPGLAQDTQYF. The CDR3 DNA is TGTGCCAGCAGCTCTCCGGGACTAGCCCAAGATACGCAGTATTTT.